The 6 T cell receptor beta chains in this list originate from one sample, sequenced in a study of blood T cells in healthy people across ages. Alongside a J-beta primer mix, a sample-barcoded 5' primer served in a second PCR lasting about 7 to 11 cycles. TCRdb ran MiXCR on the 5' RACE reads and lists one entry per CDR3 protein. The sample has roughly 1.9 million distinct CDR3 sequences, around 40% seen once. Specimen: blood. The origin of the receptors is a human donor in good health.

This clonotype was seen a few times. The chain uses TRBV20-1 and TRBJ1-2; 8 nucleotides agree with TRBD1. V gave up 4 bases and J gave up 4 bases; unmatched junction bases: 8. Germline values: CDR1 DFQATT, CDR2 SNEGSKA (reference sequence). This CDR3 comprises 14 residues. The CDR3 region is CSANVDRGLYGYTF. CDR3 bases: TGCAGTGCTAATGTTGACAGGGGCCTCTATGGCTACACCTTC.

A note on this clonotype: A much more abundant neighbour one base away suggests this may be a read error. The rearrangement links TRBV6-5 to TRBJ2-6; no firm D call. The CDR3 contains 15 residues. Germline CDR1 and CDR2: MNHEY and SVGAGI. The V end lost 7 bases, the J end lost 0 bases, and 10 bases lay between the germline ends. The CDR3 region has the DNA TGTGCCAGCACCCTCTGGGCCTCTGGGGCCAACGTCCTGACTTTC. As protein: CASTLWASGANVLTF.

This chain connects TRBV28 to TRBJ2-1; D tentatively reads TRBD1 or TRBD2 (6 bases each). The CDR3 has 14 amino acids. The germline gives CDR1 MDHEN, CDR2 SYDVKM. V dropped 6 bases and J dropped 8 bases, with 17 bases sitting between them. DNA for the CDR3: TGTGCCAGCAGACTCAAGGGGGGAGCGCATGAGCAGTTCTTC. Amino acids: CASRLKGGAHEQFF.

A few counts support this clonotype. The V and J genes are TRBV20-1 and TRBJ2-5; the D gene is possibly TRBD1 (7 bases). Trimming took off 0 bases at V and 2 bases at J, with 13 bases between the two ends. Germline-derived CDR1 and CDR2 are DFQATT and SNEGSKA (reference sequence). This CDR3 region has 15 residues. This chain's CDR3 is CSARDHRGGQETQYF. The CDR3 DNA follows: TGCAGTGCTAGAGATCACAGGGGAGGACAAGAGACCCAGTACTTC.

This clonotype was counted a few times. The J gene is TRBJ1-2, the V gene TRBV7-9, with D hard to call. This CDR3 has 13 amino acids. Trimming took 3 bases from V and 4 from J, leaving 9 bases between them. Germline V gene data show CDR1 as SEHNR and CDR2 as FQNEAQ (reference sequence). The CDR3 is CASSFPLSYGYTF. CDR3 DNA sequence: TGTGCCAGCAGCTTTCCACTTAGCTATGGCTACACCTTC.

The J gene is TRBJ1-4, the V gene TRBV11-2; TRBD1 matches at 8 bases. Trimming took 4 bases from V and 10 from J; bases not matched to a gene: 8. CDR3 size: 14 residues. The germline gives CDR1 SGHAT, CDR2 FQNNGV. The DNA of the CDR3 is TGTGCCAGCAGCTCACGGACAGGGAGCGGAAAACTGTTTTTT. Protein: CASSSRTGSGKLFF.